Detailed here is one T cell receptor beta chain. The ends were cut back, 5 bases at V and 3 bases at J, with 5 bases in the middle. The CDR3 is made up of 13 amino acids. CDR1 and CDR2 from the germline V gene are LNHDA and SQIVND (reference sequence). These data belong to a study of cytomegalovirus exposure and HLA in healthy donors. Some clones are missing from TCRdb's copy, which holds only in-frame ones; the method was immunoSEQ multiplex PCR. The data show approximately 230,000 clones, roughly 84% seen once. This clonotype was obtained from a man aged 18 to 29 in good health and CMV-seropositive. The chain has TRBV19 and TRBJ2-6; D is ambiguous. Sample: PBMCs. In DNA, the CDR3 is TGTGCCAGTAGTCGTCGTGGGGCCAACGTCCTGACTTTC. This translates into CASSRRGANVLTF.